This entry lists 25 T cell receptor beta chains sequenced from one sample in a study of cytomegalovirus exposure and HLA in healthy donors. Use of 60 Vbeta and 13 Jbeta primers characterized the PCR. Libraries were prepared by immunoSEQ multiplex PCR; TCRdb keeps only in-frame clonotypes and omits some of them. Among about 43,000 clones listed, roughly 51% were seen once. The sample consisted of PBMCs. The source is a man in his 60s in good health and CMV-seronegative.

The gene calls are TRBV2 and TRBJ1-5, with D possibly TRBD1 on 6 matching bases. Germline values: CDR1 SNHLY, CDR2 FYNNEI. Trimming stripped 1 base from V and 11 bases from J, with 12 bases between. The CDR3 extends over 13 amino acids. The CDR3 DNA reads TGTGCCAGCAGTGAAGAGGGGGTATCTGCCCAGCATTTT. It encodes CASSEEGVSAQHF.

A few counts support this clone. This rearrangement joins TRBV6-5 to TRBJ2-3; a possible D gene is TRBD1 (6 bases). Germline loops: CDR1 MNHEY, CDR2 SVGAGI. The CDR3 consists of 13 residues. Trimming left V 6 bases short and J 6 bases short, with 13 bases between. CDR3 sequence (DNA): TGTGCCAGCAGACCACAGGGAGTCGATACGCAGTATTTT. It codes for CASRPQGVDTQYF.

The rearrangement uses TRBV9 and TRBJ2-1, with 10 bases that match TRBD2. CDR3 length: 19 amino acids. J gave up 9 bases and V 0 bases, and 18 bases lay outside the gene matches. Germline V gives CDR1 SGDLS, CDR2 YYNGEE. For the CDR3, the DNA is TGTGCCAGCAGCGTAGGAAATATTTGGACTAGCGGTCCCCGGGGTGAGCAGTTCTTC. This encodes CASSVGNIWTSGPRGEQFF.

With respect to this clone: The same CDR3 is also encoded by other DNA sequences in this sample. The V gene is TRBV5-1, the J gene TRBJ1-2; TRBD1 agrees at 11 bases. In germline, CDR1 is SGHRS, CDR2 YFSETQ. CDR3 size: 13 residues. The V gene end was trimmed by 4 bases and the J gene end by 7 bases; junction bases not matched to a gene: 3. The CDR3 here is CASSEGQGGGYTF. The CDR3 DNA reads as TGCGCCAGCAGCGAGGGACAGGGGGGTGGCTACACCTTC. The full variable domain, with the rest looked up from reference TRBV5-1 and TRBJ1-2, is KAGVTQTPRYLIKTRGQQVTLSCSPISGHRSVSWYQQTPGQGLQFLFEYFSETQRNKGNFPGRFSGRQFSNSRSEMNVSTLELGDSALYLCASSEGQGGGYTFGSGTRLTVV.

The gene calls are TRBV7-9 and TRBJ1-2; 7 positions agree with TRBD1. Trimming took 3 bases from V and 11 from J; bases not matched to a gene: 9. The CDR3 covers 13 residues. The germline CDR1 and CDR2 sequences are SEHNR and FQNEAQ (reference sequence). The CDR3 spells CASSLLTGLGYTF. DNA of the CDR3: TGTGCCAGCAGCTTGCTGACAGGGTTGGGGTACACCTTC.

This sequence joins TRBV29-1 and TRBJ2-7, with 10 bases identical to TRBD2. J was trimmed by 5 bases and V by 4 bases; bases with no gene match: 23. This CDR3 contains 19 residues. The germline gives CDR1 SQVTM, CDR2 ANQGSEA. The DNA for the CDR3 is TGCAGCGTTGCGCGGAGACACCACGCGTCGCTAGCGGGAGCCGACGAGCAGTACTTC. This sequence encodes CSVARRHHASLAGADEQYF.

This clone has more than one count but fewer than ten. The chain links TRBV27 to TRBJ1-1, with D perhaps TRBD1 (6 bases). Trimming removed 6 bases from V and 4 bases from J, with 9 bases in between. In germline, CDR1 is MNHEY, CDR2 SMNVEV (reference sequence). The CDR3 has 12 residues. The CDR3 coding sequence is TGTGCCAGCAGGAAGGGGGTCACTGAAGCTTTCTTT. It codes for CASRKGVTEAFF.

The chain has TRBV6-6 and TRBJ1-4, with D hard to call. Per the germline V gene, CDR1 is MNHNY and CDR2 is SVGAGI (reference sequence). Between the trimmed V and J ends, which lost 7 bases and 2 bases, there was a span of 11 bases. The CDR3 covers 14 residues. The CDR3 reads CASTDRVTNEKLFF. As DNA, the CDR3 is TGTGCCAGCACCGATCGGGTTACTAATGAAAAACTGTTTTTT.

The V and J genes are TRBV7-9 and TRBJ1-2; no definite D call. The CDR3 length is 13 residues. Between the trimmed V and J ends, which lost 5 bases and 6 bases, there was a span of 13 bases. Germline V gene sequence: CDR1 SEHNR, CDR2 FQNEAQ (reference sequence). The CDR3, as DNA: TGTGCCAGCAGCGTACTAGGCCTTAATGGCTACACCTTC. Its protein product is CASSVLGLNGYTF.

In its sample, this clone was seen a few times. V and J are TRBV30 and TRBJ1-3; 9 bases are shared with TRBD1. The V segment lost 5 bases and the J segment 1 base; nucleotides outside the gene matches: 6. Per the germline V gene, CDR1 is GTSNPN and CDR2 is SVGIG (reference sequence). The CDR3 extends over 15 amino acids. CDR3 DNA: TGTGCCTGGGGACGGGACAGGGCATCTGGAAACACCATATATTTT. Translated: CAWGRDRASGNTIYF. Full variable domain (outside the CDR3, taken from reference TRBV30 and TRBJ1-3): SQTIHQWPATLVQPVGSPLSLECTVEGTSNPNLYWYRQAAGRGLQLLFYSVGIGQISSEVPQNLSASRPQDRQFILSSKKLLLSDSGFYLCAWGRDRASGNTIYFGEGSWLTVV.

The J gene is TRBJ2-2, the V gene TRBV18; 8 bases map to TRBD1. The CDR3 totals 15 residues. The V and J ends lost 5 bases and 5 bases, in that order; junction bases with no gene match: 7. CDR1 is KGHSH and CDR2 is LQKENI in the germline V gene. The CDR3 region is CASSSDRGQTGELFF. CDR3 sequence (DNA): TGTGCCAGCTCATCCGACAGGGGTCAGACCGGGGAGCTGTTTTTT.

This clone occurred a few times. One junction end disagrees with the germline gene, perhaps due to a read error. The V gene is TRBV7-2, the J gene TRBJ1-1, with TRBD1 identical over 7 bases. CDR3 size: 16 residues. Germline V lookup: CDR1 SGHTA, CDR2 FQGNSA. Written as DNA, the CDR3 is TGTGCCAGCAGCTTAGCGCTCACAGGGGTGAAAACTGAAGCTTTCTTT. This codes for CASSLALTGVKTEAFF.

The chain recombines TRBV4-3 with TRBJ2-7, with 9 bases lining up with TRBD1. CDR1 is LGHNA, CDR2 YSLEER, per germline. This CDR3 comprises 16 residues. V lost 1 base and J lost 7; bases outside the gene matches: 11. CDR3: CASSQAFGTGTSEQYF. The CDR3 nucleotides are TGCGCCAGCAGCCAAGCGTTTGGGACAGGGACTTCAGAGCAGTACTTC.

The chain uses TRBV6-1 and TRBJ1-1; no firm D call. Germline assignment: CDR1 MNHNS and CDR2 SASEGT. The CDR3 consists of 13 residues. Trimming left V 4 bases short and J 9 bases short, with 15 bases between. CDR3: CASSGAPLSQAFF. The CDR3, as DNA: TGTGCCAGCAGTGGGGCCCCTCTCTCTCAAGCTTTCTTT.

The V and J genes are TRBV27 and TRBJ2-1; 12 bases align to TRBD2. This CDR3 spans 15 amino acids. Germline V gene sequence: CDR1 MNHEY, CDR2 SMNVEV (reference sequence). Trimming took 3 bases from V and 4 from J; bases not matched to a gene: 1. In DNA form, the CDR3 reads TGTGCCAGCAGTTTGGGGACTAGCGGGTACAATGAGCAGTTCTTC. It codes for CASSLGTSGYNEQFF.

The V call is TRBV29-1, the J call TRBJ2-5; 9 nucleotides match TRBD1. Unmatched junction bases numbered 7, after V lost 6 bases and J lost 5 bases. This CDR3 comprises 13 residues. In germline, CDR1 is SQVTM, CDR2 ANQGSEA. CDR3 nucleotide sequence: TGCAGCGTGGCACAGGGGGCCGGGGAGACCCAGTACTTC. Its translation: CSVAQGAGETQYF.

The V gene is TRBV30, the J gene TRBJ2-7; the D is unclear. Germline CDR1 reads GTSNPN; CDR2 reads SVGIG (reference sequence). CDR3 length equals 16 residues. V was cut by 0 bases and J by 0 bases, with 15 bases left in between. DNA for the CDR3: TGTGCCTGGAGTGTTTTCCCAGCGAGGAGCTCCTACGAGCAGTACTTC. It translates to CAWSVFPARSSYEQYF.

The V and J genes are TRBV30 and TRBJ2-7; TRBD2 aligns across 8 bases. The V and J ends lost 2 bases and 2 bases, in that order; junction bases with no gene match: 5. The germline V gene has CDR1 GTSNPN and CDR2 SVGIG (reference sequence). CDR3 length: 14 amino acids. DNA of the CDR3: TGTGCCTGGAGTCCACTAGCGGTAACCTACGAGCAGTACTTC. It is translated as CAWSPLAVTYEQYF.

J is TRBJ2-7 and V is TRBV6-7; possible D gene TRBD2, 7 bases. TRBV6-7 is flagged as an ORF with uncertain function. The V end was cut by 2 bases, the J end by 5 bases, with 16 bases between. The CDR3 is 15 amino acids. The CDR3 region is CASSYSRGATDEQYF. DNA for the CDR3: TGTGCCAGCAGTTACAGTCGGGGGGCGACGGACGAGCAGTACTTC.

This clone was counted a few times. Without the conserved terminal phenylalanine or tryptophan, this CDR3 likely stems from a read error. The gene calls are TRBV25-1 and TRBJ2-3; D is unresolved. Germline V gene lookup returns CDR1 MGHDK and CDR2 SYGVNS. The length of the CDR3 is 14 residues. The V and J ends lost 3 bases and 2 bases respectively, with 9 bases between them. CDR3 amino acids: CASSDHGYTDTQYV. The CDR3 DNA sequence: TGTGCCAGCAGTGATCACGGATACACAGATACGCAGTATGTT.

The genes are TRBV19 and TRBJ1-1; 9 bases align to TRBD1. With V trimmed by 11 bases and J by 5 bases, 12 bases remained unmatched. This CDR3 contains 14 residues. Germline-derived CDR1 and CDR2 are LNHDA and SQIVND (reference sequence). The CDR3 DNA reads TGTGCCTGCTACGGACAGGGGTCGAGTACTGAAGCTTTCTTT. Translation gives CACYGQGSSTEAFF.

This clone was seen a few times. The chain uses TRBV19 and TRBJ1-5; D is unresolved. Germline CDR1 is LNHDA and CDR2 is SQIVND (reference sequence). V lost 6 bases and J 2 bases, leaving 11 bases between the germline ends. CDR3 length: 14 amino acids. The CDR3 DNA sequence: TGTGCCAGTAGGACTTCGGCGGGCAATCAGCCCCAGCATTTT. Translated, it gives CASRTSAGNQPQHF.

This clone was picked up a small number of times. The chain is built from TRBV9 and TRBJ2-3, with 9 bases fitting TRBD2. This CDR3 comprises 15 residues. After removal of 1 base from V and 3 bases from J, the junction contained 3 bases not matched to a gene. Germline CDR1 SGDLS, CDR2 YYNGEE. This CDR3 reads CASSVLSGRTDTQYF. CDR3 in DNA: TGTGCCAGCAGCGTACTTAGCGGGAGAACAGATACGCAGTATTTT.

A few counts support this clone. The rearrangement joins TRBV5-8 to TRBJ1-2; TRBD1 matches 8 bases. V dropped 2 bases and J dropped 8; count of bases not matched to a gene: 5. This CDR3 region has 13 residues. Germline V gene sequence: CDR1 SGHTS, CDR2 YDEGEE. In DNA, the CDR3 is TGTGCCAGCAGCTTACGGGACAGGTGGGGCTACACCTTC. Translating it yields CASSLRDRWGYTF.

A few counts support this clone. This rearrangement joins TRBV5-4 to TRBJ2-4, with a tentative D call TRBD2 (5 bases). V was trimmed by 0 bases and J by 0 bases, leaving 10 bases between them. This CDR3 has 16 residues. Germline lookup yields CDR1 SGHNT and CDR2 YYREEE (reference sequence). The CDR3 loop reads CASSLAGGLAKNIQYF. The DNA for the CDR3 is TGTGCCAGCAGCTTGGCCGGAGGACTAGCCAAAAACATTCAGTACTTC. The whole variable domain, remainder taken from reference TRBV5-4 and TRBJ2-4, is ETGVTQSPTHLIKTRGQQVTLRCSSQSGHNTVSWYQQALGQGPQFIFQYYREEENGRGNFPPRFSGLQFPNYSSELNVNALELDDSALYLCASSLAGGLAKNIQYFGAGTRLSVL.